Reported below is one T cell receptor beta chain. Trimming shortened V by 0 bases and J by 2 bases, and 8 bases separated the two germline ends. From germline, CDR1 is SGHKS and CDR2 YYEKEE (reference sequence). The CDR3 spans 15 residues. As to time point: baseline, week 1 (first vaccination visit). This sample's treatment: pre-vaccination baseline after standard-of-care therapy. The data were taken from a study of a mutant IDH1 vaccine in newly diagnosed glioma. Repertoires were generated with immunoSEQ multiplex PCR, while TCRdb's copy carries only in-frame clones and drops some. The sample includes about 88,000 clones, about four fifths of them seen just once.

The sample in question was PBMCs, obtained from a glioma patient treated with radiotherapy, temozolomide or both. The chain carries TRBV5-5 and TRBJ2-2; possibly TRBD2 for D (6 bases). This TCR derives from a man in his forties or fifties with glioma. Some clones in this sample may be carry-over from other donors' samples. Here the CDR3 reads CASSLDGGNTGELFF. DNA for the CDR3: TGTGCCAGCAGCTTGGACGGGGGAAACACCGGGGAGCTGTTTTTT.